Listed here is a single TCR beta chain. What it recognizes is unknown. The data belong to a study of T cells after yellow fever vaccination. Whole-study findings and limits: Researchers report a weaker secondary response that nonetheless peaked faster, day 5 versus 15. FACS-sorted repertoires could harbor abundant contaminating bulk-population clonotypes.

The TCR cDNA carried a universal primer site and UMIs from 5'RACE template switching. One entry per CDR3 protein results from TCRdb running MiXCR on the 5' RACE reads. The top ten hold 15% of the sample, which has hundreds of thousands of distinct CDR3 sequences, 12% seen once. CDR1 and CDR2 from the germline V gene are DFQATT and SNEGSKA (reference sequence). This CDR3 comprises 15 residues. Trimming removed 2 bases from V and 6 bases from J, with 14 bases in between. The sequences come from PBMCs, collected on the day of the yellow fever booster vaccination. The chain joins TRBV20-1 to TRBJ1-6; D is ambiguous. The TCR sequence derives from a man aged 30 to 45 who received the YFV17D yellow fever vaccine. The CDR3 DNA is TGCAGTGCTAGACCCACGGTTGGTTCTAATTCACCCCTCCACTTT. Its translation: CSARPTVGSNSPLHF.